A single sample is the source of the 18 T cell receptor beta chains below, sequenced in a study of cytomegalovirus exposure and HLA in healthy donors. 13 Jbeta primers and 60 Vbeta primers were used for the PCR. Method: immunoSEQ multiplex PCR; TCRdb's copy keeps in-frame clones and lacks some. The sample shows about 160,000 clones, roughly 80% of them seen only once. Sequencing was carried out using PBMCs. These receptors were taken from a man between 40 and 49 years old in good health and CMV-seronegative.

The chain employs TRBV4-1 and TRBJ1-2, with 7 bases matching TRBD1. V was pared by 4 bases and J by 4 bases, with 12 bases of the junction left unmatched. Germline-derived CDR1 and CDR2 are MGHRA and YSYEKL. CDR3 size: 16 residues. CDR3 sequence: CASSPPEGARSYGYTF. The CDR3 DNA follows: TGCGCCAGCAGCCCACCGGAGGGGGCGCGTAGCTATGGCTACACCTTC.

About this clone itself: Germline is not matched at one junction end, which may reflect a read error. This chain links TRBV7-9 with TRBJ2-7, with D possibly TRBD1 on 6 matching bases. The CDR3 covers 15 residues. Looked up from germline, CDR1 is SEHNR and CDR2 is FQNEAQ (reference sequence). The CDR3, as DNA: TGTGCCAACAGCACACGACAGGAGCCAACCTACGAGCAGTACTTC. Protein sequence: CANSTRQEPTYEQYF.

J is TRBJ2-4 and V is TRBV7-2; a weak D match, TRBD1 (5 bases). Germline CDR1 and CDR2: SGHTA and FQGNSA. The CDR3 loop spans 14 amino acids. V lost 1 base, J lost 5 bases, and 9 bases lay in between. The CDR3 DNA reads as TGTGCCAGCAGCTTAGAGGGGCGCCAAAACATTCAGTACTTC. Translation: CASSLEGRQNIQYF.

This chain connects TRBV6-1 to TRBJ1-2; no clear D gene. Germline values: CDR1 MNHNS, CDR2 SASEGT. The CDR3 runs to 14 residues. The germline V and J ends were trimmed by 3 bases and 5 bases, with 13 bases remaining between them. DNA of the CDR3: TGTGCCAGCAGTGAGGCCCAGACACCTTATGGCTACACCTTC. Protein product: CASSEAQTPYGYTF.

This chain uses TRBV30 with TRBJ2-4, with 7 bases matching TRBD2. J lost 0 bases, V lost 2 bases, and 13 bases had no gene match. Germline CDR1 and CDR2: GTSNPN and SVGIG (reference sequence). CDR3 length: 18 residues. The CDR3 here is CAWSTGRGSHIAKNIQYF. In nucleotides, the CDR3 is TGTGCCTGGAGTACCGGGCGGGGGTCCCATATAGCCAAAAACATTCAGTACTTC.

The rearrangement joins TRBV5-8 to TRBJ1-2; 7 bases fit TRBD1. Germline V gene sequence: CDR1 SGHTS, CDR2 YDEGEE. The CDR3 length is 14 residues. V lost 2 bases to trimming and J lost 3 bases; unmatched junction nucleotides: 4. As DNA, the CDR3 is TGTGCCAGCAGCTTCCGACAGGGCGACTATGGCTACACCTTC. It encodes CASSFRQGDYGYTF.

This clone appeared a single time. The rearrangement uses TRBV7-2 and TRBJ1-2, with 8 positions matching TRBD1. J lost 1 base, V lost 8 bases, and 12 bases had no gene match. The germline CDR1 and CDR2 sequences are SGHTA and FQGNSA. This CDR3 comprises 16 residues. CDR3 in DNA: TGTGCCAGCCTCAAACGGTTACAGGGGGTTAACTATGGCTACACCTTC. Encoded protein: CASLKRLQGVNYGYTF.

This clone was seen just once. The chain links TRBV29-1 to TRBJ2-1; 12 bases are shared with TRBD2. Per germline, CDR1 SQVTM and CDR2 ANQGSEA. V lost 1 base to trimming and J lost 12 bases; unmatched junction nucleotides: 13. The CDR3 is 16 residues long. CDR3 coding DNA: TGCAGCGTTGAAGGGGGACTAGCGGGCGGCTATTCGGGGCAGTTCTTC. Residues: CSVEGGLAGGYSGQFF.

This chain joins TRBV6-5 and TRBJ1-1, with 8 bases aligning to TRBD1. J was trimmed by 0 bases and V by 6 bases; bases with no gene match: 6. Germline V gene lookup returns CDR1 MNHEY and CDR2 SVGAGI. This CDR3 region has 15 residues. The CDR3 sequence is CASSRTGSMNTEAFF. The CDR3 DNA reads TGTGCCAGCAGCCGGACAGGGAGCATGAACACTGAAGCTTTCTTT.

The chain uses TRBV4-1 and TRBJ2-4, with unresolved D. This CDR3 has 15 amino acids. The germline V gene has CDR1 MGHRA and CDR2 YSYEKL. V was trimmed by 6 bases and J by 3 bases, leaving 15 bases between them. The chain's CDR3 is CASSPSPPGKNIQYF. The CDR3 nucleotides read TGCGCCAGCAGTCCTAGTCCTCCGGGCAAAAACATTCAGTACTTC.

On this clone: The same CDR3 is also encoded by other DNA sequences in this sample. The chain joins TRBV30 to TRBJ2-1; possibly TRBD2 for D (7 bases). The germline V and J ends were trimmed by 5 bases and 10 bases, with 21 bases remaining between them. Germline V gives CDR1 GTSNPN, CDR2 SVGIG (reference sequence). The CDR3 covers 14 residues. This chain's CDR3 is CAWGGWGGADEQFF. CDR3 coding DNA: TGTGCCTGGGGCGGTTGGGGGGGGGCGGACGAGCAGTTCTTC.

J is TRBJ2-7 and V is TRBV2; 9 bases align to TRBD2. V trimming: 4 bases; J trimming: 2 bases; junction bases outside the gene matches: 6. The CDR3 runs to 15 residues. The germline gives CDR1 SNHLY, CDR2 FYNNEI. The CDR3 is CASSVRLAGTYEQYF. Here the CDR3 DNA reads TGTGCCAGCAGTGTGAGGCTAGCGGGGACCTACGAGCAGTACTTC.

This clone was seen a single time. J is TRBJ2-5 and V is TRBV5-5; 8 nucleotides align to TRBD2. The CDR3 extends over 16 amino acids. The V gene's germline CDR1 is SGHKS and CDR2 YYEKEE (reference sequence). Trimming at V came to 4 bases and at J to 4 bases, leaving 12 bases not matched to a gene. The CDR3 sequence is CASSPAEVAGPETQYF. The CDR3 nucleotides are TGTGCCAGCAGCCCCGCCGAGGTAGCGGGGCCAGAGACCCAGTACTTC.

The chain has TRBV2 and TRBJ2-5; TRBD1 matches 7 bases. The CDR3 is 14 residues long. Germline assignment: CDR1 SNHLY and CDR2 FYNNEI. V lost 5 bases and J lost 5; bases outside the gene matches: 8. CDR3 amino acids: CASSYRGRGETQYF. The CDR3 coding sequence is TGTGCCAGCAGTTACAGGGGTAGAGGGGAGACCCAGTACTTC.

Only a few counts were recorded for this clone. The chain is built from TRBV2 and TRBJ2-3; a possible D gene is TRBD1 (5 bases). There are 16 residues in the CDR3. CDR1 and CDR2 from the germline V gene are SNHLY and FYNNEI. Trimming removed 0 bases from V and 3 bases from J, with 13 bases in between. The CDR3, as DNA: TGTGCCAGCAGTGAAGCGGTAGGGGTGGTTACAGATACGCAGTATTTT. Amino acids: CASSEAVGVVTDTQYF.

The rearrangement uses TRBV4-1 and TRBJ2-4, with D tentatively TRBD2 (6 bases). Germline CDR1 and CDR2: MGHRA and YSYEKL. CDR3 length: 19 residues. The V end was cut by 0 bases, the J end by 0 bases, with 18 bases between. Here the CDR3 DNA reads TGCGCCAGCAGCCAAGATCTCGGGACTGAATTATTAGCCAAAAACATTCAGTACTTC. Translated, it gives CASSQDLGTELLAKNIQYF.

J is TRBJ2-1 and V is TRBV18; 7 bases line up with TRBD2. The CDR3 loop spans 12 amino acids. V gave up 0 bases and J gave up 10 bases; unmatched junction bases: 0. Germline V gene lookup returns CDR1 KGHSH and CDR2 LQKENI. CDR3 sequence (DNA): TGTGCCAGCTCACCACCGGGGGGGGAGCAGTTCTTC. It is translated as CASSPPGGEQFF.

V is TRBV27 and J is TRBJ1-5; D is possibly TRBD1 (6 bases). V lost 7 bases, J lost 0 bases, and 22 bases lay in between. The germline V gene has CDR1 MNHEY and CDR2 SMNVEV (reference sequence). This CDR3 contains 18 residues. The CDR3 bases are TGTGCCAGCAAAAAACGGGGGGGCCGGAATTATAGCAATCAGCCCCAGCATTTT. Its protein is CASKKRGGRNYSNQPQHF.